Listed below are T cell receptor beta chains from one sample, sequenced in a study of cytomegalovirus exposure and HLA in healthy donors. Using immunoSEQ multiplex PCR, the repertoire was profiled, and TCRdb retains in-frame clones only, with some absent. The data contain around 150,000 clones, 55% to 85% of them singletons. The sequenced sample consisted of PBMCs. The origin of the receptors is a man in his forties in good health and CMV-seronegative. Each CDR3 is given with its conserved first and last residue. The D gene is left open where the match is weak. The size of a clone is reported for some rows only, either as once, few or many, or as a class for expanded clones.

TRBD1,TRBJ1-4,.,TRBV5-6,TGTGCCAGCAGCTTGATAGGGGGCGGAGAAAAACTGTTTTTT,CASSLIGGGEKLFF
.,TRBJ2-4,few,TRBV28,TGTGCCAGCAGTTTATCGCAGGTGAACATTCAGTACTTC,CASSLSQVNIQYF
TRBD1,TRBJ1-1,few,TRBV10-3,TGTGCCATCAGTGAGTCGGGGACAGGGTGGAATACTGAAGCTTTCTTT,CAISESGTGWNTEAFF
TRBD2,TRBJ2-7,few,TRBV10-1,TGCGCCAGCAGTGAGAGGAGTAGCGGGAGCCACGAGCAGTACTTC,CASSERSSGSHEQYF
.,TRBJ2-5,.,TRBV6-1,TGTGCCAGCAGAGCCACGCGGTTGGTCGAGACCCAGTACTTC,CASRATRLVETQYF
TRBD2,TRBJ2-3,.,TRBV28,TGTGCCAGCAGTTTATGGGCCCCGGGACTAGCGGGAGATTGGTCGTCCACAGATACGCAGTATTTT,CASSLWAPGLAGDWSSTDTQYF
.,TRBJ2-1,.,TRBV29-1,TGCAGCGTGGCGGTTGGGGGCCTCTACAATGAGCAGTTCTTC,CSVAVGGLYNEQFF
TRBD2,TRBJ2-1,.,TRBV5-1,TGCGCCAGCAGCTTGGGACTAGCTTCCTACAATGAGCAGTTCTTC,CASSLGLASYNEQFF
.,TRBJ1-6,.,TRBV4-1,TGCGCCAGCAGCCAACCCGGGGGATCACCCCTCCACTTT,CASSQPGGSPLHF
.,TRBJ1-5,.,TRBV11-3,TGTGCCAGCAGCCTTCCCCATCTAAACAGACGATTAACGAGCAATCAGCCCCAGCATTTT,CASSLPHLNRRLTSNQPQHF
TRBD2,TRBJ2-7,.,TRBV23-1,TGCGCCAGCAGTCAATCGGGGCTAGCGGGAGGGCCGATGAAGAACGAGCAGTACTTC,CASSQSGLAGGPMKNEQYF
.,TRBJ2-5,.,TRBV4-1,TGCGCCAGCAGCTCCCCAGGGAAACGGACCCAGTACTTC,CASSSPGKRTQYF
.,TRBJ1-2,.,TRBV5-1,TGCGCCAGCAGCTTGGGGGCGACCGCGTATGGCTACACCTTC,CASSLGATAYGYTF
.,TRBJ2-7,.,TRBV5-4,TGTGCCAGCAGCTTCGCCGGGACACTTACTTACGAGCAGTACTTC,CASSFAGTLTYEQYF
.,TRBJ1-2,.,TRBV27,TGTGCCAGCAGGGCGGGGAGAAACTATGGCTACACCTTC,CASRAGRNYGYTF
TRBD1,TRBJ1-4,.,TRBV30,TGTGCCTGGAACAGGGGGGGCGAAAAACTGTTTTTT,CAWNRGGEKLFF